This T cell receptor (beta chain) originates from a study of TIL therapy for anti-PD-1-resistant metastatic lung cancer. Study as a whole: Tumors carried a median roughly 1.5 non-synonymous mutations per megabase. Overall study findings and caveats: After infusion, TIL clonotypes partly replaced peripheral T cells and declined over months.

On this clone itself: The target antigen is unknown.

The libraries were made with immunoSEQ v3. Generated by immunoSEQ multiplex PCR, the TCRdb table keeps only in-frame clones and is missing some. The table shows fewer than 20,000 clones, with roughly 72% occurring only once. Deletions cut 0 bases from V and 4 bases from J, with 7 bases between. There are 14 residues in the CDR3. Germline lookup yields CDR1 ENHRY and CDR2 SYGVKD. The time point: pre-treatment sample, taken before nivolumab and TIL therapy. This chain connects TRBV10-3 to TRBJ2-1; tentative D call: TRBD1 (5 bases). The sequences come from blood, collected at baseline. The receptor was isolated from a person aged 25-79 years with non-small cell lung cancer. CDR3 in DNA: TGTGCCATCAGTGAGTCGGGGCGGTACAATGAGCAGTTCTTC. Amino acids: CAISESGRYNEQFF.